What follows are 11 T cell receptor beta chains derived from one specimen sequenced in a study of T cell repertoires in cytomegalovirus infection. TCRdb itself ran the reads through MiXCR, one entry per CDR3 protein. The top ten hold around 2.5% of the sample, which has 310,000 or so distinct CDR3 sequences, about 9.2% seen once. Sequencing input: PBMCs. These receptors all stem from a human donor in good health (CMV status not recorded). Some clones in this sample may be carry-over from other donors' samples.

This clonotype was counted at least ten times. The chain is built from TRBV28 and TRBJ2-1; 11 nucleotides agree with TRBD2. This CDR3 comprises 16 residues. In germline, CDR1 is MDHEN, CDR2 SYDVKM. The V segment lost 2 bases and the J segment 6 bases; nucleotides outside the gene matches: 6. In DNA form, the CDR3 reads TGTGCCAGCAGTTTACCGCTAGCGGGGGGCCTCAATGAGCAGTTCTTC. Translation gives CASSLPLAGGLNEQFF.

This clonotype was detected only a few times. The chain recombines TRBV20-1 with TRBJ2-3; 8 nucleotides align to TRBD2. Germline assignment: CDR1 DFQATT and CDR2 SNEGSKA (reference sequence). V shed 5 bases, J shed 2 bases, and the junction held 15 bases outside the gene matches. The CDR3 sequence is 17 residues long. In DNA, the CDR3 is TGCAGTGCTGATTCCATCGGGGAACTAGCGGACACAGATACGCAGTATTTT. This encodes CSADSIGELADTDTQYF.

This clonotype was seen at least ten times. V and J are TRBV28 and TRBJ1-1, with TRBD1 matching 7 bases. Per germline, CDR1 MDHEN and CDR2 SYDVKM. The CDR3 extends over 15 amino acids. V dropped 6 bases and J dropped 6; count of bases not matched to a gene: 13. CDR3 amino acids: CASSSPTPGTAEAFF. CDR3 sequence (DNA): TGTGCCAGCAGCTCACCGACCCCAGGGACAGCTGAAGCTTTCTTT.

At least ten counts were recorded for this clonotype. The V gene is TRBV7-9, the J gene TRBJ1-1, with a weak D call TRBD1 (6 bases). CDR1 SEHNR and CDR2 FQNEAQ come from the germline V gene (reference sequence). The V end lost 6 bases, the J end lost 6 bases, and 17 bases lay between the germline ends. CDR3 length: 14 residues. CDR3 protein: CASRPGGAGAEAFF. The CDR3 nucleotides are TGTGCCAGCAGACCTGGGGGGGCGGGGGCTGAAGCTTTCTTT. Filled out from reference TRBV7-9 and TRBJ1-1, the complete variable domain reads DTGVSQNPRHKITKRGQNVTFRCDPISEHNRLYWYRQTLGQGPEFLTYFQNEAQLEKSRLLSDRFSAERPKGSFSTLEIQRTEQGDSAMYLCASRPGGAGAEAFFGQGTRLTVV.

The chain carries TRBV5-4 and TRBJ2-2, with TRBD2 matching 8 bases. Trimming cost V 4 bases and J 5 bases; bases outside gene matches: 7. The germline CDR1 and CDR2 sequences are SGHNT and YYREEE (reference sequence). This CDR3 has 15 residues. This chain's CDR3 is CASSPTGGRTGELFF. The CDR3 DNA is TGTGCCAGCAGCCCCACGGGGGGGCGGACCGGGGAGCTGTTTTTT.

This clonotype was observed at least ten times. J is TRBJ1-1 and V is TRBV29-1, with D hard to call. Germline CDR1 reads SQVTM; CDR2 reads ANQGSEA. The CDR3 contains 15 residues. Trimming pared 1 base from V and 0 bases from J, leaving 12 bases between. The CDR3, as DNA: TGCAGCGTTGAAGCCCCCTCCTTCGTGAACACTGAAGCTTTCTTT. It encodes CSVEAPSFVNTEAFF.

A note on this clonotype: This may arise from a read error, as a much more abundant clone is one base away. V and J are TRBV2 and TRBJ1-2; no clear D gene. The CDR3 has 13 residues. Trimming took 2 bases from V and 7 from J, leaving 11 bases between them. The germline V gene has CDR1 SNHLY and CDR2 FYNNEI. The CDR3 is CASSEPDSGGYTF. CDR3 nucleotide sequence: TGTGCCAGCAGTGAACCAGACTCGGGTGGCTACACCTTC.

This clonotype appeared many times. The gene calls are TRBV7-3 and TRBJ2-1, with 7 bases lining up with TRBD1. Germline CDR1 is SGHTA and CDR2 is FQGTGA. Trimming removed 5 bases from V and 4 bases from J; junction bases left unmatched: 5. The CDR3 totals 14 residues. The CDR3 reads CASSPGTAYNEQFF. DNA of the CDR3: TGTGCCAGCAGCCCCGGGACAGCGTACAATGAGCAGTTCTTC.

This clonotype was found once. The rearrangement joins TRBV25-1 to TRBJ1-4; D possibly corresponds to TRBD1 (6 bases). This CDR3 region has 14 residues. V lost 6 bases, J lost 8 bases, and 16 bases lay in between. In germline, CDR1 is MGHDK, CDR2 SYGVNS. The CDR3 loop is CASRDSHRGEKLFF. In DNA form, the CDR3 reads TGTGCCAGCAGGGACAGTCACCGGGGAGAAAAACTGTTTTTT.

Only a few counts were recorded for this clonotype. This rearrangement joins TRBV29-1 to TRBJ2-5; possibly TRBD2 for D (5 bases). CDR1 and CDR2 from the germline V gene are SQVTM and ANQGSEA. Trimming stripped 8 bases from V and 5 bases from J, with 18 bases between. This CDR3 has 13 amino acids. DNA for the CDR3: TGCAGCACCAAGGGCAGGACTCGGGAGACCCAGTACTTC. Protein sequence: CSTKGRTRETQYF. Based on the CDR3 plus reference TRBV29-1 and TRBJ2-5, the full variable domain is SAVISQKPSRDICQRGTSLTIQCQVDSQVTMMFWYRQQPGQSLTLIATANQGSEATYESGFVIDKFPISRPNLTFSTLTVSNMSPEDSSIYLCSTKGRTRETQYFGPGTRLLVL.

This clonotype was recorded many times. The genes are TRBV29-1 and TRBJ2-1, with D possibly TRBD2 on 5 matching bases. Per germline, CDR1 SQVTM and CDR2 ANQGSEA. This CDR3 has 14 residues. Trimming cost V 6 bases and J 4 bases, with 16 bases left between them. The CDR3 sequence: CSVYVFGVYNEQFF. CDR3 DNA sequence: TGCAGCGTGTACGTGTTCGGGGTTTACAATGAGCAGTTCTTC.